The rows below give T cell receptor beta chains drawn from one sample of a study of T cell changes during pregnancy in multiple sclerosis. The repertoire was sequenced with immunoSEQ multiplex PCR; TCRdb's copy has only in-frame clones and lacks some. The table includes tens of thousands of clones, about 90% detected once. Source: peripheral blood, taken in the second trimester of pregnancy. The receptors shown here come from a female donor in good health, enrolled as a control in a pregnancy study. Both conserved end residues are part of each CDR3. D genes are given only for firm matches. The size entry is marked missing in some rows and otherwise reads once, few, many or a size class.

v_call,cdr3_length,clone_size,j_call,d_call,cdr3_nt,cdr3_aa
TRBV5-6,16,-,TRBJ2-5,TRBD2,TGTGCCAGCAGTGAACTAGCGGAGAGAGTCCAAGAGACCCAGTACTTC,CASSELAERVQETQYF
TRBV16,15,-,TRBJ2-5,-,TGTGCCAGCAGCCCTACCAGGAAGCAAGAAGAGACCCAGTACTTC,CASSPTRKQEETQYF
TRBV6-5,14,-,TRBJ2-5,TRBD2,TGTGCCAGCAGTCAACGGACTAGGCAAGAGACCCAGTACTTC,CASSQRTRQETQYF
TRBV6-1,13,-,TRBJ1-5,TRBD1,TGTGCCAGCATGGACAGGGGCAATCAGCCCCAGCATTTT,CASMDRGNQPQHF
TRBV9,16,-,TRBJ2-2,TRBD1,TGTGCCAGCAGCACCGGACAGGTCTCGAACACCGGGGAGCTGTTTTTT,CASSTGQVSNTGELFF
TRBV5-1,18,-,TRBJ2-7,TRBD2,TGCGCCAGCAGCTTGGAGGGTCGGGGACTAGCGGGGGCCTACGAGCAGTACTTC,CASSLEGRGLAGAYEQYF
TRBV6-1,15,-,TRBJ2-1,TRBD1,TGTGCCAGCAGTGAAAGGGGACAGGGCAACAATGAGCAGTTCTTC,CASSERGQGNNEQFF
TRBV28,14,-,TRBJ1-6,-,TGTGCCAGCAGTCGCTCAGGGGATAGTCCACCCCTCCACTTT,CASSRSGDSPPLHF
TRBV2,11,-,TRBJ2-3,-,TGTGCCAGCGGGCGTACCGATACGCAGTATTTT,CASGRTDTQYF
TRBV5-1,14,-,TRBJ1-2,-,TGCGCCAGCAGCTTGGAGGGTCAGGGGCGAGGCTACACCTTC,CASSLEGQGRGYTF
TRBV15,14,-,TRBJ1-1,-,TGTGCCACCAGCAGAGGGCAGATGAACACTGAAGCTTTCTTT,CATSRGQMNTEAFF
TRBV6-4,14,-,TRBJ2-3,-,TGTGCCAGCAGTGTAGCCCACGACACAGATACGCAGTATTTT,CASSVAHDTDTQYF
TRBV30,15,-,TRBJ2-3,TRBD2,TGTGCCTGGACCGGGACTAGCGGGAGAACAGATACGCAGTATTTT,CAWTGTSGRTDTQYF
TRBV6-5,15,-,TRBJ2-7,-,TGTGCCAGCAGTTGGGGGATAGCGGAAAGGAACGAGCAGTACTTC,CASSWGIAERNEQYF
TRBV5-1,14,-,TRBJ1-1,-,TGCGCCAGCAGCTTGGTGGGGGGAGGAACTGAAGCTTTCTTT,CASSLVGGGTEAFF
TRBV4-1,15,-,TRBJ2-2,TRBD1,TGCGCCAGCAGCCCGGGACAGGGTGGTACCGGGGAGCTGTTTTTT,CASSPGQGGTGELFF
TRBV28,17,-,TRBJ2-7,TRBD2,TGTGCCAGCAGTTATCCTGGGACTAGCGGGAGGGGTGGCGAGCAGTACTTC,CASSYPGTSGRGGEQYF
TRBV19,14,-,TRBJ2-7,-,TGTGCCAGTAGTCAAGCCAGGGGTGCCTACGAGCAGTACTTC,CASSQARGAYEQYF
TRBV27,13,-,TRBJ1-2,-,TGTGCCAGCAGTTTAGGACTCTCATATGGCTACACCTTC,CASSLGLSYGYTF
TRBV27,15,-,TRBJ1-1,TRBD1,TGTGCCACACAAAGACAGGGGGCAATAGGCACTGAAGCTTTCTTT,CATQRQGAIGTEAFF
TRBV7-7,16,-,TRBJ2-3,TRBD1,TGTGCCAGCAGCCGCCTCCGGACAGGGAGCACAGATACGCAGTATTTT,CASSRLRTGSTDTQYF
TRBV30,13,-,TRBJ1-6,TRBD1,TGTGCCTTAAGGACAGGTCCTGGGGCACCCCTCCACTTT,CALRTGPGAPLHF
TRBV7-9,14,-,TRBJ2-7,-,TGTGCCAGCAGCAGTACAGGCATAACCTACGAGCAGTATTTC,CASSSTGITYEQYF
TRBV7-6,13,-,TRBJ1-1,-,TGTGCCAGCAGCGTGACAGAGAACACTGAAGCTTTCTTT,CASSVTENTEAFF
TRBV28,15,-,TRBJ1-4,-,TGTGCCAGCAACTGGCACGGGGGGACTAATGAAAAACTGTTTTTT,CASNWHGGTNEKLFF
TRBV18,16,-,TRBJ1-1,TRBD1,TGTGCCAGCTCACCCCAAGCCGGGACAGGGAACACTGAAGCTTTCTTT,CASSPQAGTGNTEAFF
TRBV7-3,12,-,TRBJ2-7,TRBD2,TGTGCCAGCAGCCCGGGGGGTTTCGAGCAGTACTTC,CASSPGGFEQYF
TRBV7-9,13,-,TRBJ2-7,-,TGTGCCAGCAGCTTTCAGGGTTCCTACGAGCAGTACTTC,CASSFQGSYEQYF
TRBV20-1,11,once,TRBJ1-2,-,TGCAGTGCTAGTAATCAACTGAGCTACACCTTC,CSASNQLSYTF